This is a list of T cell receptor beta chains from one sample in a study of blood T cell repertoires in COVID-19. The assay was immunoSEQ multiplex PCR, and TCRdb's table has in-frame clones only and misses some. The sample shows some 80,000 clones, about 80% of them seen only once. Sequences were obtained from peripheral blood. These TCRs come from a middle-aged woman with active or convalescent COVID-19. CDR3s leave out the opening cysteine and the closing phenylalanine or tryptophan. Each record gives: J gene, CDR3 length, V gene, D gene, clone size, CDR3 protein. The D gene is left open where the match is weak. Part of the rows lack a size; the others show once, few, many or a class for expanded clones.

>TRBJ2-7|13|TRBV27|TRBD2|-
ASRGLAGGDYEQY
>TRBJ1-1|12|TRBV4-2|TRBD1|-
ASSQVTGETEAF
>TRBJ2-3|13|TRBV24-1|TRBD1|-
ATSDADRGADTQY
>TRBJ2-7|20|TRBV27|TRBD2|-
ASSPPPSLSHLDPGGNYEQY
>TRBJ1-2|12|TRBV5-4|TRBD1|-
ASSLDGQVYGYT
>TRBJ2-4|13|TRBV5-1|TRBD1|-
ASSNGQAEQNIQY
>TRBJ2-7|13|TRBV5-1|TRBD1|few
ASSLDRGTGREQY
>TRBJ2-3|16|TRBV9|-|-
ASSAPGHSTPSTDTQY
>TRBJ2-1|13|TRBV6-5|TRBD1|-
ASRLDRSSYNEQF
>TRBJ2-3|13|TRBV7-2|-|-
ASSLATAGTDTQY
>TRBJ1-4|12|TRBV9|-|-
ASSYTGYNEKLF
>TRBJ1-4|12|TRBV5-4|-|-
ASSLVGRNEKLF
>TRBJ2-1|12|TRBV2|TRBD1|-
ASGLQGTHNEQF
>TRBJ1-5|11|TRBV12-3/TRBV12-4|-|-
ASSQNRDQPQH
>TRBJ1-6|14|TRBV9|-|-
ASSVGAESYNSPLH
>TRBJ1-1|12|TRBV5-1|-|-
ASRRQDGNTEAF
>TRBJ2-3|10|TRBV6-6|-|-
ASSIQANTQY
>TRBJ2-7|12|TRBV27|TRBD2|-
ASKRTSESYEQY
>TRBJ2-3|15|TRBV18|TRBD2|-
ASSPPGLAGFTDTQY
>TRBJ1-1|14|TRBV15|TRBD1|-
ATSRDMDRGDTEAF
>TRBJ1-2|12|TRBV7-9|-|many
ASGRGARHYGYT
>TRBJ2-1|15|TRBV7-8|-|-
ASSQTEIRGAGREQF
>TRBJ1-6|12|TRBV6-2/TRBV6-3|-|-
ASSGHQEFSPLH
>TRBJ2-2|13|TRBV7-9|-|-
ASSLVGNSLEELF
>TRBJ2-5|12|TRBV24-1|TRBD1|-
ATSDPDRDETQY
>TRBJ1-2|11|TRBV6-5|-|-
ASSRTGPYGYT
>TRBJ1-4|12|TRBV19|-|-
ASSRGTSNEKLF
>TRBJ2-3|15|TRBV3-1/TRBV3-2|TRBD1|-
ASSRGQGLGGTDTQY
>TRBJ2-6|14|TRBV28|TRBD1|-
ASSHGTGYGANVLT
>TRBJ1-2|10|TRBV9|TRBD1|-
ASSLTGGGYT
>TRBJ1-2|12|TRBV7-2|TRBD1|-
ASSFPDRGRGYT
>TRBJ2-5|11|TRBV10-1|-|-
ASSDPGMETQY
>TRBJ1-2|12|TRBV4-1|-|-
ASSQENSGKGYT
>TRBJ1-2|12|TRBV6-5|-|-
ASSYSGLRGGYT
>TRBJ2-5|13|TRBV3-1/TRBV3-2|-|-
ASSQDRWRKETQY
>TRBJ2-3|14|TRBV10-3|TRBD2|-
AISVGLAGTTDTQY
>TRBJ2-1|15|TRBV4-1|TRBD1|-
ASSLKPGGRTYNEQF
>TRBJ2-1|14|TRBV7-9|TRBD2|-
ASSPSGGRIDNEQF
>TRBJ2-7|12|TRBV6-2/TRBV6-3|-|few
ASSYPDASYEQY
>TRBJ2-7|13|TRBV7-9|-|-
ASMAWTDGTYEQY
>TRBJ1-2|13|TRBV5-1|-|few
ASSPGRWREYGYT
>TRBJ1-2|13|TRBV30|-|-
AWSVYQGRYSGYT
>TRBJ2-2|14|TRBV4-1|-|-
ASSQEGRLNTGELF
>TRBJ1-1|14|TRBV30|-|-
AWSLRGGGALAEAF
>TRBJ2-7|16|TRBV12-5|TRBD2|-
ASGLVGSGSGSSYEQY
>TRBJ1-2|17|TRBV27|-|few
ASSSHHGTQDLLNYGYT